Sequencing of this T cell receptor beta chain was carried out in a study of T cell repertoires in cytomegalovirus infection. Study context: Indicated by public TCR beta signatures were CMV infection and matching HLA type.

TCRdb re-derived calls from the reads in MiXCR, one entry per CDR3 protein. The table has fewer than 350,000 distinct CDR3 sequences, over 7.5% seen once. This clonotype has more than one count but fewer than ten. The V end lost 3 bases, the J end lost 0 bases, and 6 bases lay between the germline ends. This CDR3 has 13 residues. Germline CDR1 is LGHNA and CDR2 is YSLEER. This receptor was obtained from a human donor in good health (CMV status not recorded). Some clones in this sample may be carry-over from other donors' samples. This rearrangement joins TRBV4-3 to TRBJ2-7; D is ambiguous. The sample consisted of PBMCs. CDR3 in amino acids: CASSHRNSYEQYF. In nucleotides, the CDR3 is TGCGCCAGCAGCCATAGGAACTCCTACGAGCAGTACTTC.